A single sample is the source of the 7 T cell receptor beta chains below, sequenced in a study of beta chain features in type 1 diabetes. Since all of the isolated RNA was reverse transcribed, expressed TCRB transcripts were what got sequenced. Repertoires were generated with immunoSEQ multiplex PCR, while TCRdb's copy carries only in-frame clones and drops some. This sample carries tens of thousands of clones, roughly 50% of them seen once, and the ten largest clones take 0.2% to 0.3%. Material for sequencing was stem cell memory CD4+ T cells from blood. The receptors derive from a woman aged 30 to 39 in good health.

This chain joins TRBV2 and TRBJ2-3, with D possibly matching TRBD2 (5 bases). CDR3 length equals 12 residues. Germline CDR1 and CDR2: SNHLY and FYNNEI. V was clipped by 6 bases and J by 7 bases, with 11 bases between them. CDR3 bases: TGTGCCAGCAGGGTCACTAGTCATACGCAGTATTTT. Amino acids: CASRVTSHTQYF.

CDR3 amino acids: CASSIDRGWGHTEAFF. Written as DNA, the CDR3 is TGTGCCAGTAGTATAGATCGAGGGTGGGGGCATACTGAAGCTTTCTTT. The chain recombines TRBV19 with TRBJ1-1, with a weak D call TRBD1 (6 bases). Germline V gene lookup returns CDR1 LNHDA and CDR2 SQIVND (reference sequence). Trimming removed 0 bases from V and 5 bases from J, with 16 bases in between. This CDR3 is built from 16 residues.

The CDR3 region is CASTPRGADPYEQYF. The CDR3 DNA reads as TGTGCCAGCACCCCCCGAGGAGCGGACCCCTACGAGCAGTACTTC. V is TRBV7-2 and J is TRBJ2-7; a weak D match, TRBD2 (5 bases). With 7 bases removed from V and 2 bases from J, the gap between germline ends came to 18 bases. This CDR3 has 15 amino acids. The germline CDR1 and CDR2 sequences are SGHTA and FQGNSA.

This CDR3 reads CASSLAWQYQTSGNTIYF. The DNA of the CDR3 is TGTGCCAGCAGCTTAGCGTGGCAGTATCAAACCTCTGGAAACACCATATATTTT. The rearrangement uses TRBV7-9 and TRBJ1-3; D call uncertain. The CDR3 consists of 18 residues. Germline values: CDR1 SEHNR, CDR2 FQNEAQ (reference sequence). Trimming shortened V by 0 bases and J by 0 bases, and 15 bases separated the two germline ends.

The table lists this clone with a few counts. V is TRBV7-2 and J is TRBJ2-1, with 8 bases fitting TRBD2. Germline V gene sequence: CDR1 SGHTA, CDR2 FQGNSA. The CDR3 totals 18 residues. Trimming cost V 1 base and J 0 bases; bases outside gene matches: 8. Here the CDR3 DNA reads TGTGCCAGCAGCTTAGGTGGGACTAGATTCGGCTCCTACAATGAGCAGTTCTTC. Translating gives CASSLGGTRFGSYNEQFF.

This clone appeared a few times. V and J are TRBV18 and TRBJ2-1, with 7 bases matching TRBD1. The trim removed 1 base at V and 8 bases at J, leaving 8 bases unmatched. Germline CDR1 reads KGHSH; CDR2 reads LQKENI. There are 15 residues in the CDR3. The CDR3 bases are TGTGCCAGCTCACCACAGGGGACAGAGGCCTATGAGCAGTTCTTC. It encodes CASSPQGTEAYEQFF.

The gene calls are TRBV18 and TRBJ2-1; D unresolved. The germline V gene encodes CDR1 KGHSH and CDR2 LQKENI. Trimming cost V 0 bases and J 5 bases, with 14 bases left between them. This CDR3 has 16 residues. The CDR3 nucleotides are TGTGCCAGCTCACCACCTCGATCGAGCCTAAACAATGAGCAGTTCTTC. Its protein product is CASSPPRSSLNNEQFF.